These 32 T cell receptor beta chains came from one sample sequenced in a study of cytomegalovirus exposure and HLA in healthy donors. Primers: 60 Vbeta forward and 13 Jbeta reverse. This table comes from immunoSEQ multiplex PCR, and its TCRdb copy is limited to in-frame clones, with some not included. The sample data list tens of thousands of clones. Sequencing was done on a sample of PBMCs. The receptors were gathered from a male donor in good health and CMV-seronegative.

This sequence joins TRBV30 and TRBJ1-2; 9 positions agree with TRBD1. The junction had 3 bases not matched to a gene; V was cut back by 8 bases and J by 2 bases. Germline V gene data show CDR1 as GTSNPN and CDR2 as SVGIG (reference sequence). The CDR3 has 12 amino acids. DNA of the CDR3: TGTGCCCGTACAGGGGGCAACTATGGCTACACCTTC. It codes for CARTGGNYGYTF.

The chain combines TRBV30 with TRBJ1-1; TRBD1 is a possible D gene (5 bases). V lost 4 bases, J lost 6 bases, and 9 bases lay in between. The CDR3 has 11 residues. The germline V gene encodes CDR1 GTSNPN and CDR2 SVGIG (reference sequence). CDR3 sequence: CAWNQGAEAFF. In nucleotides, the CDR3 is TGTGCCTGGAACCAGGGCGCTGAAGCTTTCTTT.

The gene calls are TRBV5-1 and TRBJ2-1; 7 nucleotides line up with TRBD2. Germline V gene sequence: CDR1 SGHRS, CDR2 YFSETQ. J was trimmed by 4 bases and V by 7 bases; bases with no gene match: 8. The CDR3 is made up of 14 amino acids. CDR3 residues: CASGGGGPYNEQFF. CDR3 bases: TGCGCCAGCGGGGGGGGAGGACCGTACAATGAGCAGTTCTTC.

The CDR3 nucleotides are TGCGCCAGCAGCGAGGGACTGATTTCTTCCTACGAGCAGTACTTC. It specifies CASSEGLISSYEQYF. The V and J genes are TRBV5-1 and TRBJ2-7, with D possibly being TRBD2 (6 bases). The germline V gene has CDR1 SGHRS and CDR2 YFSETQ. The CDR3 extends over 15 amino acids. V was shortened by 4 bases and J by 1 base, with 15 bases between the two germline ends.

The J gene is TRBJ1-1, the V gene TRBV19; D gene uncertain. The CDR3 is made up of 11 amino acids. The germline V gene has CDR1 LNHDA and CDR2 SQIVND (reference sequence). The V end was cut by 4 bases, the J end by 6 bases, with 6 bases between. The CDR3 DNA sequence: TGTGCCAGTAGTAGGCAACCTGAAGCTTTCTTT. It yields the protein CASSRQPEAFF.

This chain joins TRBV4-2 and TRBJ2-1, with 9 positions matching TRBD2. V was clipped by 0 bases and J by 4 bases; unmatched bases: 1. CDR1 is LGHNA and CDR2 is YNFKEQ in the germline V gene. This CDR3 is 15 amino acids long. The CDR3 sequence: CASSQERGGYNEQFF. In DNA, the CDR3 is TGTGCCAGCAGCCAAGAGCGGGGGGGTTACAATGAGCAGTTCTTC.

The CDR3 region is CASSPGTGGTDTQYF. As DNA, the CDR3 is TGTGCCAGCAGTCCTGGGACAGGGGGGACAGATACGCAGTATTTT. The rearrangement uses TRBV6-4 and TRBJ2-3; 11 bases agree with TRBD1. Unmatched junction bases numbered 4, after V lost 5 bases and J lost 3 bases. This CDR3 has 15 residues. CDR1 is MRHNA and CDR2 is SNTAGT in the germline V gene.

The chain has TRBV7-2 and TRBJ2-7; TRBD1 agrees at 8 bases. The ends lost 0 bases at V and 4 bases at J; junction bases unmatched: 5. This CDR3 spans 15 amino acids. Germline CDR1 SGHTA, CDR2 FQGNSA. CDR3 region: CASSLADRGVYEQYF. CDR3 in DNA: TGTGCCAGCAGCTTAGCTGACAGGGGAGTGTACGAGCAGTACTTC.

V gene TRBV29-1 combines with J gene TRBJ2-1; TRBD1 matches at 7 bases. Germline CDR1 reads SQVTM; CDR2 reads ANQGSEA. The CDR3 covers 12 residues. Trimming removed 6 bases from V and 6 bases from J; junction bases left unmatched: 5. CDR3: CSVQQGSNEQFF. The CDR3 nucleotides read TGCAGCGTCCAACAGGGGTCCAATGAGCAGTTCTTC.

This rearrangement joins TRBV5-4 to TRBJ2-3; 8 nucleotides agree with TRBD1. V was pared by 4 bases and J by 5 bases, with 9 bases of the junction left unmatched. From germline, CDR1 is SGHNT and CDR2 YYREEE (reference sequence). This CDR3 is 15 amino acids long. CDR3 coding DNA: TGTGCCAGCAGCGTGGGGACAGGCAGAGTAGATACGCAGTATTTT. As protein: CASSVGTGRVDTQYF.

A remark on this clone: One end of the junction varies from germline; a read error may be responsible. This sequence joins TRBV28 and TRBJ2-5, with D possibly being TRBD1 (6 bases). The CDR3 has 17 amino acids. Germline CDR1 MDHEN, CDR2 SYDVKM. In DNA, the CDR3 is TGTGCCAGCAGTCCATTAACAGGGTTGGGGATCCAAGAGGCCCAGTACTTC. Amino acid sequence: CASSPLTGLGIQEAQYF.

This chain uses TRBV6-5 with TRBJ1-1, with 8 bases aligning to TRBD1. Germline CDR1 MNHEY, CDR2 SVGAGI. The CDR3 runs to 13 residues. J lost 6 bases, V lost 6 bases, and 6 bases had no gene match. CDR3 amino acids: CASRGGQGAEAFF. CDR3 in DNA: TGTGCCAGCAGGGGAGGACAGGGAGCTGAAGCTTTCTTT.

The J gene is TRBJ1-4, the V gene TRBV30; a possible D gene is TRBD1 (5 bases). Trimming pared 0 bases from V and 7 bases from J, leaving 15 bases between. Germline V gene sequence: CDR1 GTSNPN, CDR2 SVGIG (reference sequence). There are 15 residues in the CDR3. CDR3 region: CAWSVRAGRAEKLFF. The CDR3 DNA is TGTGCCTGGAGTGTACGTGCCGGCAGGGCTGAAAAACTGTTTTTT.

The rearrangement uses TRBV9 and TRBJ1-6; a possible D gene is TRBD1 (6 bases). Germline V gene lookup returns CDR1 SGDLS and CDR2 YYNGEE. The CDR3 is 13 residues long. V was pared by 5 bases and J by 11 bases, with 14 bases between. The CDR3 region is CASSTRGKAPLHF. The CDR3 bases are TGTGCCAGCAGTACCAGGGGAAAGGCACCCCTCCACTTT.

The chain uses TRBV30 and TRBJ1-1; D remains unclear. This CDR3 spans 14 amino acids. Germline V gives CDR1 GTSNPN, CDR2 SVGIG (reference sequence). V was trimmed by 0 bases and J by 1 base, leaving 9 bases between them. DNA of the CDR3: TGTGCCTGGAGTGTAACAATACGGAACACTGAAGCTTTCTTT. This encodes CAWSVTIRNTEAFF.

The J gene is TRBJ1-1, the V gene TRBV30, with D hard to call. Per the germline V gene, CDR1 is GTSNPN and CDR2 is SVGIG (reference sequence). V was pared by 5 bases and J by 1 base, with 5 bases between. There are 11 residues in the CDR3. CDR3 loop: CAWFWNTEAFF. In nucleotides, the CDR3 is TGTGCCTGGTTCTGGAACACTGAAGCTTTCTTT.

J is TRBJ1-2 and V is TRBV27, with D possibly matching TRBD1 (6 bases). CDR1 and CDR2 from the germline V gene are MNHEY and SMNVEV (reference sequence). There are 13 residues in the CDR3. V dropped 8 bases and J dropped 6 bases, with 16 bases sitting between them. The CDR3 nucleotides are TGTGCCAGCGGCCCCTATCGACAGGATGGCTACACCTTC. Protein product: CASGPYRQDGYTF.

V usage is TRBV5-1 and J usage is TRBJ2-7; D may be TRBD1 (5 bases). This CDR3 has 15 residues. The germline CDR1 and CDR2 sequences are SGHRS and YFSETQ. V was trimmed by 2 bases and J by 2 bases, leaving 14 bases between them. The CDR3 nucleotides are TGCGCCAGCAGCTTAGAAAGGGGTGGCCCCTACGAGCAGTACTTC. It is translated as CASSLERGGPYEQYF.

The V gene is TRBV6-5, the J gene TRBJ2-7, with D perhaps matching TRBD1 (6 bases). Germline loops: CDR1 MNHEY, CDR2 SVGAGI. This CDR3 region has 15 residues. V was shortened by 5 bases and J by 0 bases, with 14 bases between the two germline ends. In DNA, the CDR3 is TGTGCCAGCAGTCCCCACCGGGACACCTCCTACGAGCAGTACTTC. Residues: CASSPHRDTSYEQYF.

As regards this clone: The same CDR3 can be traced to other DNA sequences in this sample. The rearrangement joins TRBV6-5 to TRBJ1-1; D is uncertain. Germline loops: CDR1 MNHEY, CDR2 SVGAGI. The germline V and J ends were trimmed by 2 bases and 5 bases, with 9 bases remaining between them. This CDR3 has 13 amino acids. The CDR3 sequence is CASSYTGRTEAFF. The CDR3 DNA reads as TGTGCCAGCAGTTACACGGGGAGAACTGAAGCTTTCTTT.

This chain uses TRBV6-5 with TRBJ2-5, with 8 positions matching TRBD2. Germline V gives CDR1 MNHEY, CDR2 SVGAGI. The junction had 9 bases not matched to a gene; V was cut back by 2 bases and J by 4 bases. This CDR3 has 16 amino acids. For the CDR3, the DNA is TGTGCCAGCAGTTACGGATCGGGGGGGTTTTTAGAGACCCAGTACTTC. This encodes CASSYGSGGFLETQYF.

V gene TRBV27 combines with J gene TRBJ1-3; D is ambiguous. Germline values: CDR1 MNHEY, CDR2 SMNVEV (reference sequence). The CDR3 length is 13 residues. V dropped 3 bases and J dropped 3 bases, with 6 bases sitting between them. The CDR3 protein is CASSFGLGNTIYF. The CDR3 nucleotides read TGTGCCAGCAGTTTCGGACTTGGAAACACCATATATTTT.

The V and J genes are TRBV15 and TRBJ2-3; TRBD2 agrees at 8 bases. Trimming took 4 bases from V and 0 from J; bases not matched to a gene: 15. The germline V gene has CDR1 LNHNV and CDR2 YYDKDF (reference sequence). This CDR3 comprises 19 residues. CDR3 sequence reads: CATSTDRGGQISSTDTQYF. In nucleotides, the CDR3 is TGTGCCACCAGCACGGACCGGGGGGGCCAGATATCTAGCACAGATACGCAGTATTTT.

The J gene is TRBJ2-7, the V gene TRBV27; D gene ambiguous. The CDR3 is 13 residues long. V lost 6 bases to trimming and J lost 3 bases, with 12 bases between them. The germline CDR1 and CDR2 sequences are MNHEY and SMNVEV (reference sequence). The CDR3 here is CASRTGPDYEQYF. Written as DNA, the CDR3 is TGTGCCAGCAGAACGGGTCCGGACTACGAGCAGTACTTC.

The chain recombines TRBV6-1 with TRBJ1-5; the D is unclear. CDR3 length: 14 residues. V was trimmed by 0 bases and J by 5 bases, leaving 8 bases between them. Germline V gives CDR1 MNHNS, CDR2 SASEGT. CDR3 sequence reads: CASSEAAGHQPQHF. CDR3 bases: TGTGCCAGCAGTGAAGCGGCTGGGCATCAGCCCCAGCATTTT.

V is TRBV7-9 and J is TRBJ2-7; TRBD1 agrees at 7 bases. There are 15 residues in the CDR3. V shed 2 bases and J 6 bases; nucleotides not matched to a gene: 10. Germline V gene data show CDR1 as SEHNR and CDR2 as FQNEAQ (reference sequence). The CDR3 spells CASSLKDRTGAEQYF. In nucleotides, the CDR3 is TGTGCCAGCAGCTTAAAGGACCGTACAGGGGCCGAGCAGTACTTC.

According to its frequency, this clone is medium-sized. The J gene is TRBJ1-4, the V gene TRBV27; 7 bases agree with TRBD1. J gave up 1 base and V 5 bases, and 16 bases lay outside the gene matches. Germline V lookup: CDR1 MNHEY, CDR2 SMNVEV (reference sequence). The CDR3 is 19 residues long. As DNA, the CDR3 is TGTGCCAGCAGTAGTATTGACAGGGTATCGATCGGAACTAATGAAAAACTGTTTTTT. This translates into CASSSIDRVSIGTNEKLFF.

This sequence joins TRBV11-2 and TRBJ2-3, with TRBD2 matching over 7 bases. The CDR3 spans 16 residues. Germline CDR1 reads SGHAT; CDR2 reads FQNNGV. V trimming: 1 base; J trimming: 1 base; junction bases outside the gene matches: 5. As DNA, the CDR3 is TGTGCCAGCAGCTTAGCCCTAGCGGTGGGCACAGATACGCAGTATTTT. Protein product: CASSLALAVGTDTQYF.

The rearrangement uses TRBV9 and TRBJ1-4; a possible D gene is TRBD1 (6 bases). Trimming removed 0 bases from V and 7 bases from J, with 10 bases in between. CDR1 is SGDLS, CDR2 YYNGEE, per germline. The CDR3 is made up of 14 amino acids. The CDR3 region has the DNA TGTGCCAGCAGCGTAGCAGGGGCGGGTGAAAAACTGTTTTTT. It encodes CASSVAGAGEKLFF.

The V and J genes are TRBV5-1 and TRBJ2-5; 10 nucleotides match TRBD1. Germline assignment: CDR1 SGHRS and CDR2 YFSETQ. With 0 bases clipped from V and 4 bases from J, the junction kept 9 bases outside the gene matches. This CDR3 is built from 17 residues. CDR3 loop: CASSLAGAWTGGETQYF. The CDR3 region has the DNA TGCGCCAGCAGCTTGGCCGGGGCCTGGACAGGGGGAGAGACCCAGTACTTC. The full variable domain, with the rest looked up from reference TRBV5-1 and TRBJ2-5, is KAGVTQTPRYLIKTRGQQVTLSCSPISGHRSVSWYQQTPGQGLQFLFEYFSETQRNKGNFPGRFSGRQFSNSRSEMNVSTLELGDSALYLCASSLAGAWTGGETQYFGPGTRLLVL.

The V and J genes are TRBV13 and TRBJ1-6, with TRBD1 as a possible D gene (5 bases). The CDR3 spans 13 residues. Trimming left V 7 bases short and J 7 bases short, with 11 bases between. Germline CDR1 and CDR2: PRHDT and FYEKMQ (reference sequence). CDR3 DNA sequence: TGTGCCAGCAACGACAGAGCGAATTCACCCCTCCACTTT. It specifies CASNDRANSPLHF.

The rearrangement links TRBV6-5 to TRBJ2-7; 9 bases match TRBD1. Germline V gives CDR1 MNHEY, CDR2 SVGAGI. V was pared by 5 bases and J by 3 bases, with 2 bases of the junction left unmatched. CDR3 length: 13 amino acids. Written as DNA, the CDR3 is TGTGCCAGCAGTCAGACAGGGGGCTACGAGCAGTACTTC. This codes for CASSQTGGYEQYF.